These 3 T cell receptor beta chains share one sample of origin, sequenced in a study of early T cells in non-severe SARS-CoV-2 infection. TCRdb reprocessed the 5' RACE reads via MiXCR and lists one record per CDR3 protein. The table records about 60,000 distinct CDR3 sequences, around 5.2% of them present only once. Sequencing input: whole blood. The source of these receptors is an adult who was a healthcare worker with PCR-confirmed SARS-CoV-2 infection or an uninfected control (not recorded which).

At least ten counts were recorded for this clonotype. V is TRBV2 and J is TRBJ2-3; D not resolved. Germline CDR1 and CDR2: SNHLY and FYNNEI. This CDR3 region has 13 residues. V gave up 4 bases and J gave up 6 bases, with 11 bases separating them. This CDR3 reads CASSVPLRDTQYF. The CDR3 bases are TGTGCCAGCAGTGTGCCTTTGAGGGATACGCAGTATTTT.

This clonotype came up many times. The V gene is TRBV5-1, the J gene TRBJ2-1; 9 bases align to TRBD2. The CDR3 has 15 residues. CDR1 and CDR2 (germline): SGHRS, YFSETQ. The ends lost 3 bases at V and 4 bases at J; junction bases unmatched: 5. The CDR3 DNA reads as TGCGCCAGCAGCTCCGGACTAGCGTGGTACAATGAGCAGTTCTTC. Translated, it gives CASSSGLAWYNEQFF.

This clonotype has just a few counts. The chain uses TRBV18 and TRBJ1-1, with D unclear. Trimming took 1 base from V and 5 from J, leaving 17 bases between them. This CDR3 is 16 amino acids long. Looked up from germline, CDR1 is KGHSH and CDR2 is LQKENI. CDR3 region: CASSPLRVGIWTEAFF. CDR3 DNA: TGTGCCAGCTCACCACTGAGGGTGGGAATCTGGACTGAAGCTTTCTTT.